This T cell receptor beta chain is from a study of cytomegalovirus exposure and HLA in healthy donors. The study, taken as a whole, reports: Researchers reported from a later analysis that most CMV-associated TCR beta chains appeared HLA-restricted. The study reported that TCR beta sequences accurately predicted HLA-A and HLA-B alleles in most subjects. Confirmation was obtained in vitro that a few CMV-associated chains are specific for CMV antigens.

Points on this clone: Its antigen is currently unknown.

Amplification used 60 Vbeta primers and 13 Jbeta primers. Method: immunoSEQ multiplex PCR; TCRdb's copy keeps in-frame clones and lacks some. This sample has approximately 100,000 clones, with more than 65% found just once. The length of the CDR3 is 14 residues. The V gene's germline CDR1 is MNHEY and CDR2 SMNVEV (reference sequence). V shed 11 bases and J 0 bases; nucleotides not matched to a gene: 8. This sequence joins TRBV27 and TRBJ2-3, with 7 bases fitting TRBD2. The sequenced sample was PBMCs. This receptor was identified in a young woman in good health and CMV-seropositive. This CDR3 is CASQLGGSTDTQYF. The CDR3 DNA is TGTGCCTCGCAGCTGGGGGGGAGCACAGATACGCAGTATTTT.